These T cell receptor beta chains were read from a single sample in a study of blood T cell repertoires in COVID-19. Libraries were prepared by immunoSEQ multiplex PCR; TCRdb keeps only in-frame clonotypes and omits some of them. Here the sample spans about 330,000 clones, about 87% being singletons. The specimen sequenced was peripheral blood. Source of these receptors: a man under 40 with COVID-19, enrolled during active disease. The CDR3 runs from the conserved cysteine through the conserved F or W. D genes are given only for firm matches. Not all rows give a size; the values are once, few, many and, for expanded clones, a class.

d_call: TRBD2; cdr3_length: 14; j_call: TRBJ2-7; clone_size: -; v_call: TRBV7-9; cdr3_nt: TGTGCCAGCAGCTTTTCTACTAGCGACAACGAGCAGTACTTC; cdr3_aa: CASSFSTSDNEQYF
d_call: TRBD1; cdr3_length: 15; j_call: TRBJ1-5; clone_size: -; v_call: TRBV4-1; cdr3_nt: TGCGCCAGCAGCCCGGACAGGATTAGCAATCAGCCCCAGCATTTT; cdr3_aa: CASSPDRISNQPQHF
d_call: TRBD2; cdr3_length: 14; j_call: TRBJ2-1; clone_size: -; v_call: TRBV28; cdr3_nt: TGTGCCGGGGGGTCTAGCGGCAGCTACAATGAGCAGTTCTTC; cdr3_aa: CAGGSSGSYNEQFF
d_call: -; cdr3_length: 15; j_call: TRBJ2-2; clone_size: -; v_call: TRBV19; cdr3_nt: TGTGCCAGTAGTATCAGGCGGGAGAACACCGGGGAGCTGTTTTTT; cdr3_aa: CASSIRRENTGELFF
d_call: -; cdr3_length: 16; j_call: TRBJ2-5; clone_size: -; v_call: TRBV7-2; cdr3_nt: TGTGCCAGCAGCTCCAGTCCGGTTCGAGGGAGAGAGACCCAGTACTTC; cdr3_aa: CASSSSPVRGRETQYF
d_call: -; cdr3_length: 14; j_call: TRBJ2-3; clone_size: once; v_call: TRBV7-3; cdr3_nt: TGTGCCAGCAGCGCGACAGGCTGGACAGATACGCAGTATTTT; cdr3_aa: CASSATGWTDTQYF
d_call: -; cdr3_length: 13; j_call: TRBJ1-2; clone_size: once; v_call: TRBV30; cdr3_nt: TGTGCCTTTCTCGACTCCAAAGGTAATGGCTACACCTTC; cdr3_aa: CAFLDSKGNGYTF
d_call: -; cdr3_length: 15; j_call: TRBJ2-2; clone_size: -; v_call: TRBV25-1; cdr3_nt: TGTGCCAGCAGTGACTCGTCAGGGTACACCGGGGAGCTGTTTTTT; cdr3_aa: CASSDSSGYTGELFF
d_call: -; cdr3_length: 15; j_call: TRBJ2-1; clone_size: -; v_call: TRBV7-2; cdr3_nt: TGTGCCACCCTGACCCGGGGAAGCTCCTACAATGAGCAGTTCTTC; cdr3_aa: CATLTRGSSYNEQFF
d_call: -; cdr3_length: 13; j_call: TRBJ1-5; clone_size: -; v_call: TRBV19; cdr3_nt: TGTGCCAGTAGTAGACAGGTAGCTCAGCCCCAGCATTTT; cdr3_aa: CASSRQVAQPQHF
d_call: TRBD1; cdr3_length: 14; j_call: TRBJ1-1; clone_size: -; v_call: TRBV7-3; cdr3_nt: TGTGCCAGCAGCCCACAGGGGGGCAAGACTGAAGCTTTCTTT; cdr3_aa: CASSPQGGKTEAFF
d_call: TRBD2; cdr3_length: 18; j_call: TRBJ2-5; clone_size: -; v_call: TRBV18; cdr3_nt: TGTGCCAGCTCACCACGGCCCAATCTAGCGGGAGGAAAAGAGACCCAGTACTTC; cdr3_aa: CASSPRPNLAGGKETQYF
d_call: -; cdr3_length: 13; j_call: TRBJ2-7; clone_size: -; v_call: TRBV29-1; cdr3_nt: TGCAGCGTTCGTTCCCCGGGGAAATACGAGCAGTACTTC; cdr3_aa: CSVRSPGKYEQYF
d_call: -; cdr3_length: 16; j_call: TRBJ1-3; clone_size: -; v_call: TRBV28; cdr3_nt: TGTGCCAGCAGTTTAAGCTCGGCGGCCTCTGGAAACACCATATATTTT; cdr3_aa: CASSLSSAASGNTIYF
d_call: -; cdr3_length: 12; j_call: TRBJ2-7; clone_size: -; v_call: TRBV12-3/TRBV12-4; cdr3_nt: TGTGCCAGCAGGGACAGTTCCTACGAGCAGTACTTC; cdr3_aa: CASRDSSYEQYF
d_call: TRBD1; cdr3_length: 17; j_call: TRBJ1-5; clone_size: -; v_call: TRBV30; cdr3_nt: TGTGCCTGGACAGCTCCCCACCCGGGACAGAGCAATCAGCCCCAGCATTTT; cdr3_aa: CAWTAPHPGQSNQPQHF
d_call: -; cdr3_length: 14; j_call: TRBJ1-2; clone_size: -; v_call: TRBV5-1; cdr3_nt: TGCGCCAGCAGCTTGGCCAGGTCGGACTATGGCTACACCTTC; cdr3_aa: CASSLARSDYGYTF
d_call: TRBD1; cdr3_length: 15; j_call: TRBJ1-5; clone_size: -; v_call: TRBV19; cdr3_nt: TGTGCCAGTGGGGTACAGGGGTATAGCAATCAGCCCCAGCATTTT; cdr3_aa: CASGVQGYSNQPQHF
d_call: TRBD1; cdr3_length: 20; j_call: TRBJ2-7; clone_size: -; v_call: TRBV7-6; cdr3_nt: TGTGCCAGCAGCTTAGTCCCCTTAGTCGTAATGGACAGGGTAGGGTACGAGCAGTACTTC; cdr3_aa: CASSLVPLVVMDRVGYEQYF
d_call: TRBD1; cdr3_length: 15; j_call: TRBJ1-1; clone_size: -; v_call: TRBV5-1; cdr3_nt: TGCGCCAGCAGCTGGACAGGGATAATGAACACTGAAGCTTTCTTT; cdr3_aa: CASSWTGIMNTEAFF
d_call: -; cdr3_length: 14; j_call: TRBJ2-7; clone_size: -; v_call: TRBV5-1; cdr3_nt: TGCGCCAGCAGTACTAGGGACACAACCTACGAGCAGTACTTC; cdr3_aa: CASSTRDTTYEQYF
d_call: -; cdr3_length: 12; j_call: TRBJ2-5; clone_size: once; v_call: TRBV6-5; cdr3_nt: TGTGCCGCCGGGCCAGGGCGGGAGACCCAGTACTTC; cdr3_aa: CAAGPGRETQYF
d_call: -; cdr3_length: 13; j_call: TRBJ2-7; clone_size: -; v_call: TRBV27; cdr3_nt: TGTGCCAGCAGTTACAGGGAGACCTACGAGCAGTACTTC; cdr3_aa: CASSYRETYEQYF
d_call: -; cdr3_length: 14; j_call: TRBJ1-1; clone_size: -; v_call: TRBV5-6; cdr3_nt: TGTGCCAGCAGCTTGCGTTCGAGGGAAACTGAAGCTTTCTTT; cdr3_aa: CASSLRSRETEAFF
d_call: -; cdr3_length: 15; j_call: TRBJ2-2; clone_size: -; v_call: TRBV7-6; cdr3_nt: TGTGCCAGCACCCCCCGGGGACTTAACACCGGGGAGCTGTTTTTT; cdr3_aa: CASTPRGLNTGELFF
d_call: TRBD2; cdr3_length: 15; j_call: TRBJ2-7; clone_size: -; v_call: TRBV27; cdr3_nt: TGTGCCAGCAGTTTTCGTCTAGCGGGAGGGAACGAGCAGTACTTC; cdr3_aa: CASSFRLAGGNEQYF
d_call: -; cdr3_length: 14; j_call: TRBJ2-7; clone_size: once; v_call: TRBV13; cdr3_nt: TGTGCCAGCAGCCACAGAATGTCTCCCTACGAGCAGTACTTC; cdr3_aa: CASSHRMSPYEQYF
d_call: TRBD1; cdr3_length: 15; j_call: TRBJ1-1; clone_size: -; v_call: TRBV10-3; cdr3_nt: TGTGCCATCAGTAAACTGGGGACAGCCGTTGAAGAAGCTTTCTTT; cdr3_aa: CAISKLGTAVEEAFF
d_call: -; cdr3_length: 14; j_call: TRBJ1-1; clone_size: few; v_call: TRBV27; cdr3_nt: TGTGCCAGCAGTACCAGGCGGGGGGGCACTGAAGCTTTCTTT; cdr3_aa: CASSTRRGGTEAFF
d_call: TRBD2; cdr3_length: 16; j_call: TRBJ2-3; clone_size: once; v_call: TRBV28; cdr3_nt: TGTGCCAGCACCCCCGTACTAGCGCTGAGCACAGATACGCAGTATTTT; cdr3_aa: CASTPVLALSTDTQYF
d_call: TRBD2; cdr3_length: 17; j_call: TRBJ2-1; clone_size: -; v_call: TRBV9; cdr3_nt: TGTGCCAGCAGCGTAGGACTAGCGGGAGCAGGTTACAATGAGCAGTTCTTC; cdr3_aa: CASSVGLAGAGYNEQFF
d_call: TRBD1; cdr3_length: 14; j_call: TRBJ1-4; clone_size: -; v_call: TRBV27; cdr3_nt: TGTGCCAGCAGTGCCAGGGGGCGCAGTGAAAAACTGTTTTTT; cdr3_aa: CASSARGRSEKLFF
d_call: TRBD1; cdr3_length: 16; j_call: TRBJ2-7; clone_size: -; v_call: TRBV24-1; cdr3_nt: TGTGCCACCAGTGCGGCCCTCGGACAGGAGGCCTACGAGCAGTACTTC; cdr3_aa: CATSAALGQEAYEQYF
d_call: -; cdr3_length: 15; j_call: TRBJ1-1; clone_size: -; v_call: TRBV6-1; cdr3_nt: TGTGCCAGCAGTGAGTCTGTCAGGGTTGCCACTGAAGCTTTCTTT; cdr3_aa: CASSESVRVATEAFF
d_call: TRBD2; cdr3_length: 15; j_call: TRBJ2-1; clone_size: -; v_call: TRBV11-3; cdr3_nt: TGTGCCAGCAGCTTGGGGACTAGCGGCTACAATGAGCAGTTCTTC; cdr3_aa: CASSLGTSGYNEQFF
d_call: -; cdr3_length: 13; j_call: TRBJ1-1; clone_size: once; v_call: TRBV19; cdr3_nt: TGTGCCAGTCTGTCAAATGGGGGGGGAGAAGCTTTCTTT; cdr3_aa: CASLSNGGGEAFF
d_call: -; cdr3_length: 16; j_call: TRBJ1-1; clone_size: -; v_call: TRBV5-1; cdr3_nt: TGCGCCAGCAGCTTACCCTCAGGGGCGCCAAACACTGAAGCTTTCTTT; cdr3_aa: CASSLPSGAPNTEAFF
d_call: TRBD1; cdr3_length: 18; j_call: TRBJ2-3; clone_size: -; v_call: TRBV27; cdr3_nt: TGTGCCAGCAGTTTGTCCTCCGGGACAGGGGGCCCCACAGATACGCAGTATTTT; cdr3_aa: CASSLSSGTGGPTDTQYF
d_call: TRBD2; cdr3_length: 17; j_call: TRBJ2-1; clone_size: -; v_call: TRBV5-5; cdr3_nt: TGTGCCAGCAGCTTGAGGGCTAGCGGGGCGAGGGACAATGAGCAGTTCTTC; cdr3_aa: CASSLRASGARDNEQFF
d_call: -; cdr3_length: 13; j_call: TRBJ2-2; clone_size: -; v_call: TRBV28; cdr3_nt: TGTGCCAGTCCTGGCCCGAACACCGGGGAGCTGTTTTTT; cdr3_aa: CASPGPNTGELFF
d_call: TRBD1; cdr3_length: 15; j_call: TRBJ2-5; clone_size: -; v_call: TRBV7-2; cdr3_nt: TGTGCCAGCAGCCTCCGACAGGGTTTTATGGAGACCCAGTACTTC; cdr3_aa: CASSLRQGFMETQYF
d_call: TRBD1; cdr3_length: 17; j_call: TRBJ2-5; clone_size: -; v_call: TRBV5-4; cdr3_nt: TGTGCCAGCAGCTTGCCCAGACAGGGCCTGTACCAAGAGACCCAGTACTTC; cdr3_aa: CASSLPRQGLYQETQYF
d_call: -; cdr3_length: 14; j_call: TRBJ2-5; clone_size: -; v_call: TRBV10-3; cdr3_nt: TGTGCCATCAGTGAGGGGCGTTACCCGGAGACCCAGTACTTC; cdr3_aa: CAISEGRYPETQYF
d_call: -; cdr3_length: 17; j_call: TRBJ2-3; clone_size: -; v_call: TRBV24-1; cdr3_nt: TGTGCCACCAGTGATCCGCTAGGTACCCCTAGCACAGATACGCAGTATTTT; cdr3_aa: CATSDPLGTPSTDTQYF
d_call: -; cdr3_length: 15; j_call: TRBJ2-5; clone_size: -; v_call: TRBV7-2; cdr3_nt: TGTGCCAGCAGCCCGTACCAGGGTTTCCAAGAGACCCAGTACTTC; cdr3_aa: CASSPYQGFQETQYF
d_call: TRBD2; cdr3_length: 19; j_call: TRBJ2-6; clone_size: once; v_call: TRBV4-3; cdr3_nt: TGCGCCAGCAGCCAAGATCTAGCGGGGGTGACAGGCGGGGCCAACGTCCTGACTTTC; cdr3_aa: CASSQDLAGVTGGANVLTF
d_call: -; cdr3_length: 14; j_call: TRBJ1-1; clone_size: few; v_call: TRBV18; cdr3_nt: TGTGCCAGCTCACCTGTAACTCAGGGGTCTGAAGCTTTCTTT; cdr3_aa: CASSPVTQGSEAFF
d_call: -; cdr3_length: 12; j_call: TRBJ1-1; clone_size: once; v_call: TRBV28; cdr3_nt: TGTGCCAGCAAAAACACGAACACTGAAGCTTTCTTT; cdr3_aa: CASKNTNTEAFF
d_call: TRBD2; cdr3_length: 16; j_call: TRBJ2-3; clone_size: -; v_call: TRBV4-3; cdr3_nt: TGCGCCAGCAGCCAGACCGGGACTAGCGGGAGGCATACGCAGTATTTT; cdr3_aa: CASSQTGTSGRHTQYF
d_call: TRBD1; cdr3_length: 17; j_call: TRBJ1-1; clone_size: -; v_call: TRBV5-1; cdr3_nt: TGCGCCAGCAGCCCCCGTCCCGGGACAGGGTCTGGCACTGAAGCTTTCTTT; cdr3_aa: CASSPRPGTGSGTEAFF
d_call: TRBD2; cdr3_length: 16; j_call: TRBJ2-1; clone_size: -; v_call: TRBV9; cdr3_nt: TGTGCCAGCAGCGTAGTTTCTAGCGGGATTATCAATGAGCAGTTCTTC; cdr3_aa: CASSVVSSGIINEQFF